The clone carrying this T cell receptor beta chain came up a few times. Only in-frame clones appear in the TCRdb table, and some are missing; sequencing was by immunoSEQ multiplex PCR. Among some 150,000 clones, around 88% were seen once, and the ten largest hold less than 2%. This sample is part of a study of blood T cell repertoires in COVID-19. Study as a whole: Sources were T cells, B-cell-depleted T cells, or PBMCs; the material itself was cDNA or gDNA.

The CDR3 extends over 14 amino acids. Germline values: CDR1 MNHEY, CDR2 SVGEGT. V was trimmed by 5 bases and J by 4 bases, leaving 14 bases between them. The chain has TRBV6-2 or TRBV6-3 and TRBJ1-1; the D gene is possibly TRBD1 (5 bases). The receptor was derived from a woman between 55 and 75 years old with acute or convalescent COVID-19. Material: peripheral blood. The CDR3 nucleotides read TGTGCCAGCAGTCAACGGGGGTTGGGCACTGAAGCTTTCTTT. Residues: CASSQRGLGTEAFF.